This TCR beta chain was documented in a study of cytomegalovirus exposure and HLA in healthy donors. Whole-study findings and limits: Information on immune exposure was restricted to one variable (CMV serostatus). Cytomegalovirus status was reportedly diagnosed by the classifier with high sensitivity and specificity. The study designated some 180 TCR beta chains cytomegalovirus-associated. A later analysis showed TCR association rates differing by HLA locus, peaking at DRB1 and lowest at HLA-C.

Germline assignment: CDR1 LNHDA and CDR2 SQIVND (reference sequence). Trimming removed 3 bases from V and 1 base from J, with 10 bases in between. The CDR3 has 15 amino acids. 13 Jbeta primers and 60 Vbeta primers were used for the PCR. This table comes from immunoSEQ multiplex PCR, and its TCRdb copy is limited to in-frame clones, with some not included. Of a few hundred thousand clones listed, 85% to 95% are singletons. As concerns this clone: Its antigen is as yet unknown.

This receptor was obtained from a girl aged 2 to 9 in good health and CMV-seronegative. The V gene is TRBV19, the J gene TRBJ1-5; no clear D gene. The sample taken for sequencing was PBMCs. The CDR3 DNA reads TGTGCCAGTAGTATGGAGGGAAGGAGCAATCAGCCCCAGCATTTT. Amino acids: CASSMEGRSNQPQHF.